This passage covers 18 T cell receptor beta chains from one sample sequenced in a study of T cells in Graves' hyperthyroidism and ophthalmopathy. RNA transcripts were the template for amplifying TCR beta CDR3 regions. HTBI primers were the set used in a first-round RT-PCR of the TCR CDR3. One entry per CDR3 protein, called by TCRdb with MiXCR from the multiplex PCR reads. The data hold roughly 650,000 distinct CDR3 sequences, with about 16% observed a single time. The sample comprised blood. The receptors originated from a woman aged 40 to 49 with Graves' ophthalmopathy.

This rearrangement joins TRBV18 to TRBJ1-1; D is undetermined. Germline V gene data show CDR1 as KGHSH and CDR2 as LQKENI. The CDR3 has 16 residues. Between the trimmed V and J ends, which lost 2 bases and 2 bases, there was a span of 15 bases. The CDR3 sequence: CASSPGEAGVNTEAFF. In DNA, the CDR3 is TGTGCCAGCTCACCAGGAGAGGCGGGCGTAAACACTGAAGCTTTCTTT.

This clonotype occurred many times. V is TRBV12-3 or TRBV12-4 and J is TRBJ1-1; D unclear. CDR3 length: 12 residues. Trimming shortened V by 1 base and J by 11 bases, and 11 bases separated the two germline ends. The CDR3 DNA sequence: TGTGCCAGCAGTTTAGAACTCCATGGGGCTTTCTTT. As protein: CASSLELHGAFF.

The chain combines TRBV15 with TRBJ2-3; D ambiguous. This CDR3 contains 15 residues. The V end was cut by 5 bases, the J end by 0 bases, with 12 bases between. Looked up from germline, CDR1 is LNHNV and CDR2 is YYDKDF (reference sequence). DNA of the CDR3: TGTGCCACCAGCGCCCGATTTGAGAGCACAGATACGCAGTATTTT. Translation: CATSARFESTDTQYF.

The chain links TRBV20-1 to TRBJ1-1, with TRBD1 identical over 7 bases. Germline CDR1 and CDR2: DFQATT and SNEGSKA (reference sequence). The CDR3 covers 14 residues. With 5 bases clipped from V and 5 bases from J, the junction kept 11 bases outside the gene matches. The CDR3 loop reads CSADRVGMRTEAFF. The CDR3 region has the DNA TGCAGTGCTGACAGGGTGGGGATGCGTACTGAAGCTTTCTTT.

In its sample, this clonotype was seen many times. This chain links TRBV12-3 or TRBV12-4 with TRBJ2-5, with 10 bases identical to TRBD2. The CDR3 runs to 15 residues. The J segment lost 2 bases and the V segment lost 6 bases, leaving 6 bases of the junction unmatched. The CDR3 is CASSPPSGRQETQYF. The CDR3 nucleotides read TGTGCCAGCAGCCCTCCTAGCGGGAGACAAGAGACCCAGTACTTC.

This clonotype appeared many times. V is TRBV12-3 or TRBV12-4 and J is TRBJ2-1; D call uncertain. V was clipped by 3 bases and J by 5 bases, with 8 bases between them. The CDR3 spans 13 residues. CDR3 DNA: TGTGCCAGCAGTTTCGGGTCCAACAATGAGCAGTTCTTC. Residues: CASSFGSNNEQFF.

J is TRBJ2-5 and V is TRBV24-1; TRBD2 agrees at 12 bases. The CDR3 has 19 amino acids. V lost 7 bases, J lost 3 bases, and 17 bases stayed unmatched. Germline-derived CDR1 and CDR2 are KGHDR and SFDVKD. CDR3 sequence (DNA): TGTGCCACCAGCTCCTCCCGACTAGCGGGAGTGCTGGATGAAGAGACCCAGTACTTC. Translating it yields CATSSSRLAGVLDEETQYF.

This clonotype was counted ten times or more. The rearrangement links TRBV30 to TRBJ2-7; 7 bases line up with TRBD2. The V gene end was trimmed by 4 bases and the J gene end by 3 bases; junction bases not matched to a gene: 6. Germline V CDR1 and CDR2: GTSNPN, SVGIG (reference sequence). This CDR3 has 13 residues. The CDR3 protein is CAWTKGRVYEQYF. The CDR3 region has the DNA TGTGCCTGGACTAAGGGGAGGGTCTACGAGCAGTACTTC.

This clonotype was picked up many times. This sequence joins TRBV11-2 and TRBJ2-1, with D hard to call. Per germline, CDR1 SGHAT and CDR2 FQNNGV. CDR3 length: 12 amino acids. Trimming stripped 8 bases from V and 5 bases from J, with 10 bases between. CDR3 coding DNA: TGTGCCAGCGGACGGGTCCACAATGAGCAGTTCTTC. Translated, it gives CASGRVHNEQFF.

This clonotype was seen ten or more times. The chain has TRBV2 and TRBJ2-5; TRBD2 agrees at 13 bases. V was pared by 7 bases and J by 3 bases, with 2 bases of the junction left unmatched. The length of the CDR3 is 14 residues. Germline CDR1 reads SNHLY; CDR2 reads FYNNEI. CDR3 DNA: TGTGCCAGCAAAGGACTAGCGGGAGAAGAGACCCAGTACTTC. This sequence encodes CASKGLAGEETQYF.

This clonotype was seen many times. The V and J genes are TRBV10-3 and TRBJ2-3; D could derive from TRBD1 or TRBD2 (5 bases each). Germline V gives CDR1 ENHRY, CDR2 SYGVKD. The CDR3 has 15 amino acids. V lost 2 bases, J lost 8 bases, and 17 bases lay in between. CDR3 in DNA: TGTGCCATCAGTGAGAGCGGACTTGGACAAGGTACGCAGTATTTT. This sequence encodes CAISESGLGQGTQYF.

Many counts were recorded for this clonotype. V and J are TRBV27 and TRBJ2-1, with D perhaps TRBD1 or TRBD2 (5 bases each). Deletions cut 9 bases from V and 5 bases from J, with 14 bases between. In germline, CDR1 is MNHEY, CDR2 SMNVEV (reference sequence). The CDR3 spans 13 residues. The CDR3 sequence is CASGLTGHNEQFF. In DNA form, the CDR3 reads TGTGCCAGTGGACTCACGGGGCACAATGAGCAGTTCTTC.

This clonotype was counted only a few times. This chain links TRBV12-3 or TRBV12-4 with TRBJ2-1; D unclear. V was cut by 1 base and J by 7 bases, with 11 bases left in between. The CDR3 runs to 14 residues. The CDR3 sequence is CASSLEVSTNEQFF. The CDR3, as DNA: TGTGCCAGCAGTTTAGAGGTCAGCACGAATGAGCAGTTCTTC.

The table lists this clonotype with a few counts. This chain uses TRBV10-1 with TRBJ2-1, with 10 nucleotides matching TRBD2. V was clipped by 2 bases and J by 9 bases; unmatched bases: 7. This CDR3 has 15 residues. The germline V gene encodes CDR1 WNHNN and CDR2 SYGVQD (reference sequence). CDR3 region: CASSEGLAGDGEQFF. Written as DNA, the CDR3 is TGCGCCAGCAGTGAGGGGCTAGCGGGAGACGGTGAGCAGTTCTTC.

On this clonotype: A single base separates this from a much larger clone, so it may be a read error. The CDR3 does not close with the conserved phenylalanine or tryptophan, likely indicating a read error. CDR3 sequence (DNA): TGTGCCAGCAGCCATCACAGGAGGGAGACCCAGTACCTC. Protein product: CASSHHRRETQYL. The V call is TRBV5-6, the J call TRBJ2-5; D possibly matches TRBD1 or TRBD2 (5 bases each). V lost 4 bases to trimming and J lost 5 bases, with 12 bases between them. The CDR3 is 13 amino acids. The germline V gene encodes CDR1 SGHDT and CDR2 YYEEEE.

The chain combines TRBV4-1 with TRBJ1-2; 8 bases match TRBD1. The CDR3 contains 14 residues. V lost 3 bases to trimming and J lost 8 bases; unmatched junction nucleotides: 8. The germline gives CDR1 MGHRA, CDR2 YSYEKL. The CDR3 protein is CASSHSGQGVGYTF. DNA of the CDR3: TGCGCCAGCAGCCACTCCGGACAGGGAGTGGGCTACACCTTC.

Comments on this clonotype: A single base separates this from a much larger clone, so it may be a read error. This chain uses TRBV28 with TRBJ1-2, with D unresolved. The CDR3 is 15 residues long. Germline V CDR1 and CDR2: MDHEN, SYDVKM. CDR3 nucleotide sequence: TGTGCCGGCAGCCCACTCGAGCCATTGGGCTCTGGCTACACCTTC. It encodes CAGSPLEPLGSGYTF.

This clonotype was seen many times. The chain employs TRBV20-1 and TRBJ2-5, with TRBD1 matching over 7 bases. V trimming: 5 bases; J trimming: 2 bases; junction bases outside the gene matches: 11. CDR3 length: 15 residues. Germline V gene data show CDR1 as DFQATT and CDR2 as SNEGSKA (reference sequence). In DNA, the CDR3 is TGCAGTGCTCTAAACACCCGGGACAGTCAAGAGACCCAGTACTTC. Residues: CSALNTRDSQETQYF.